The rows below give T cell receptor beta chains drawn from one sample of a study of CD8+CD57+ T cells in acquired aplastic anemia. One entry per CDR3 protein results from TCRdb running MiXCR on the reads. The data hold around 150,000 distinct CDR3 sequences, with 35% to 55% observed a single time. Sequences were obtained from sorted CD4+, CD8+, or CD8+CD57+ T cells (not recorded which) from PBMCs. All receptors come from a human donor in good health. The CDR3 runs from the conserved cysteine through the conserved F or W. Fields, in order: V gene, CDR3 length, J gene, clone size, D gene, CDR3 protein, CDR3 DNA. A D gene is named only where the DNA matches it firmly. Clone size is stated in some rows and not others, as once, few, many or a class when expanded.

TRBV30,14,TRBJ2-7,NA,TRBD1,CAWRRDRASYEQYF,TGTGCCTGGAGGAGAGACAGGGCCTCCTACGAGCAGTACTTC
TRBV10-3,14,TRBJ1-2,few,NA,CATRDGKRGYGYTF,TGTGCCACCAGGGACGGAAAACGTGGCTATGGCTACACCTTC
TRBV12-3/TRBV12-4,15,TRBJ1-4,once,NA,CASSPDGVRDEKLFF,TGTGCCAGCAGCCCGGATGGGGTGAGGGATGAAAAACTGTTTTTT
TRBV3-1,14,TRBJ2-7,few,TRBD1,CASSLQGPSYEQYF,TGTGCCAGCAGTTTACAGGGGCCCAGCTACGAGCAGTACTTC
TRBV19,13,TRBJ2-5,many,NA,CASRGRAAETQYF,TGTGCCAGTAGGGGCAGGGCGGCAGAGACCCAGTACTTC
TRBV19,15,TRBJ2-2,NA,TRBD1,CASRLGTDFPGELFF,TGTGCCAGTAGATTAGGGACAGATTTTCCCGGGGAGCTGTTTTTT
TRBV11-1,15,TRBJ2-3,few,NA,CASSSDSGGTDTQYF,TGTGCCAGCAGCTCGGACAGCGGGGGCACAGATACGCAGTATTTT
TRBV7-9,14,TRBJ2-7,many,NA,CASSLDSGTYEQYF,TGTGCCAGCAGCTTAGATTCTGGTACCTACGAGCAGTACTTC
TRBV5-5,14,TRBJ2-7,NA,TRBD1,CASSAQQGAGEQYF,TGTGCCAGCAGCGCCCAACAGGGGGCAGGCGAGCAGTACTTC
TRBV28,14,TRBJ1-6,NA,NA,CASSFLKGNSPLHF,TGTGCCAGCAGTTTCCTAAAGGGCAATTCACCCCTCCACTTT
TRBV7-3,13,TRBJ1-1,NA,NA,CASSFNRNTEAFF,TGTGCCAGCAGCTTTAACAGGAACACTGAAGCTTTCTTT
TRBV12-3/TRBV12-4,13,TRBJ1-1,many,NA,CASSLKGNTEAFF,TGTGCCAGCAGTTTAAAAGGGAACACTGAAGCTTTCTTT
TRBV7-8,13,TRBJ1-1,many,NA,CASSLGGVTEAFF,TGTGCCAGCAGCTTAGGGGGGGTCACTGAAGCTTTCTTT
TRBV11-2,14,TRBJ1-2,many,NA,CASSPDIANYGYTF,TGTGCCAGCAGCCCGGACATAGCTAACTATGGCTACACCTTC
TRBV19,13,TRBJ2-2,medium-sized,NA,CASTIRDTGELFF,TGTGCCAGTACCATCAGGGACACCGGGGAGCTGTTTTTT
TRBV7-9,14,TRBJ1-5,many,NA,CASSSDRTDQPQHF,TGTGCCAGCAGCTCTGACAGGACCGATCAGCCCCAGCATTTT
TRBV7-2,17,TRBJ2-2,many,NA,CASSLAPRTVSTGELFF,TGTGCCAGCAGCTTAGCGCCAAGGACAGTAAGCACCGGGGAGCTGTTTTTT
TRBV19,12,TRBJ1-5,once,TRBD1,CASSRQGSNEHF,TGTGCCAGTAGTAGACAGGGGTCCAACGAGCATTTT
TRBV6-2/TRBV6-3,13,TRBJ1-5,NA,NA,CAGGGRGGQPQHF,TGTGCCGGCGGCGGGCGGGGTGGTCAGCCCCAGCATTTT
TRBV2,14,TRBJ1-5,many,NA,CASASTGFYQPQHF,TGTGCCAGCGCATCCACAGGGTTCTACCAGCCCCAGCATTTT
TRBV20-1,12,TRBJ2-1,many,NA,CSAHHVSYEQFF,TGCAGTGCCCATCATGTGAGCTATGAGCAGTTCTTC
TRBV5-6,12,TRBJ2-5,many,NA,CASSSVGETQYF,TGTGCCAGCAGCTCGGTGGGGGAGACCCAGTACTTC
TRBV24-1,15,TRBJ1-4,many,TRBD1,CATSAPGQENEKLFF,TGTGCCACCAGTGCCCCGGGACAGGAGAATGAAAAACTGTTTTTT
TRBV7-6,15,TRBJ2-1,many,NA,CASSLSGLITTEQFF,TGTGCCAGCAGCTTATCGGGACTTATTACGACTGAGCAGTTCTTC
TRBV7-8,16,TRBJ2-3,few,NA,CASSLARGFDTDTQYF,TGTGCCAGCAGCTTAGCGCGGGGATTCGACACAGATACGCAGTATTTT
TRBV15,15,TRBJ2-7,NA,TRBD1,CATSRVRGQAYEQYF,TGTGCCACCAGCAGAGTTAGGGGACAGGCCTACGAGCAGTACTTC
TRBV4-2,16,TRBJ1-5,NA,TRBD1,CASSQDRAGGKQPQHF,TGTGCCAGCAGCCAAGATAGGGCAGGGGGTAAGCAGCCCCAGCATTTT
TRBV15,15,TRBJ2-2,NA,NA,CATSRTRGGTGELFF,TGTGCCACCAGCAGAACCAGGGGCGGCACCGGGGAGCTGTTTTTT
TRBV7-7,13,TRBJ2-1,NA,NA,CAWGDSSYNEQFF,TGTGCCTGGGGGGACTCTTCCTACAATGAGCAGTTCTTC
TRBV7-8,12,TRBJ1-1,NA,NA,CASSPDGTEAFF,TGTGCCAGCAGCCCCGATGGGACTGAAGCTTTCTTT
TRBV19,16,TRBJ2-7,many,NA,CASSITGSWTSYEQYF,TGTGCCAGTAGTATTACGGGGAGTTGGACGTCCTACGAGCAGTACTTC
TRBV20-1,16,TRBJ2-1,once,TRBD2,CSAPGLAGADYNEQFF,TGCAGTGCTCCGGGACTAGCGGGGGCGGACTACAATGAGCAGTTCTTC
TRBV25-1,13,TRBJ1-2,NA,NA,CASNERGSYGYTF,TGTGCCAGCAATGAGCGGGGCAGCTATGGCTACACCTTC
TRBV27,16,TRBJ1-2,few,NA,CASSFVATRNTYGYTF,TGTGCCAGCAGTTTTGTGGCCACCAGGAACACATATGGCTACACCTTC
TRBV11-2,17,TRBJ2-2,many,TRBD1,CASSLMGRGLDTGELFF,TGTGCCAGCAGCTTAATGGGCAGGGGGCTCGACACCGGGGAGCTGTTTTTT
TRBV28,14,TRBJ1-6,NA,NA,CASSSGTKNSPLHF,TGTGCCAGCAGTTCCGGGACCAAAAATTCACCCCTCCACTTT
TRBV2,15,TRBJ2-3,NA,NA,CACSDGTISTDTQYF,TGTGCCTGCAGTGATGGTACGATTAGCACAGATACGCAGTATTTT
TRBV27,14,TRBJ2-3,few,NA,CASSSWRRTDTQYF,TGTGCCAGCAGTTCATGGCGGCGCACAGATACGCAGTATTTT
TRBV27,13,TRBJ1-2,many,NA,CASSPRGNYGYTF,TGTGCCAGCAGTCCCCGGGGTAACTATGGCTACACCTTC
TRBV6-1,16,TRBJ2-1,many,TRBD2,CASDEAGASSYNEQFF,TGTGCCAGCGACGAAGCGGGGGCCAGCTCCTACAATGAGCAGTTCTTC
TRBV25-1,15,TRBJ2-7,NA,TRBD1,CASHPRDRRFDEQYF,TGTGCCAGCCATCCCAGGGACAGGCGTTTTGACGAGCAGTACTTC
TRBV3-1,13,TRBJ1-5,NA,TRBD1,CASFRGHGQTQHF,TGTGCCAGCTTCAGGGGGCACGGTCAGACCCAGCATTTT
TRBV20-1,15,TRBJ2-7,many,NA,CSAPWAAVSSYEQYF,TGCAGTGCTCCCTGGGCGGCCGTAAGCTCCTACGAGCAGTACTTC
TRBV29-1,12,TRBJ2-7,NA,NA,CSVWTPPYEQYF,TGCAGCGTTTGGACACCTCCCTACGAGCAGTACTTC
TRBV12-5,14,TRBJ1-2,many,NA,CASERKGLPYGYTF,TGTGCTAGTGAGAGGAAGGGTTTACCCTATGGCTACACCTTC
TRBV10-3,16,TRBJ2-7,NA,TRBD2,CAISDLGGRGLDEQYF,TGTGCCATCAGTGACCTTGGCGGGAGGGGTCTAGACGAGCAGTACTTC
TRBV20-1,17,TRBJ1-6,NA,TRBD1,CSARDRTGGAYNSPLHF,TGCAGTGCTAGAGACCGGACAGGGGGCGCCTATAATTCACCCCTCCACTTT
TRBV5-4,14,TRBJ2-5,NA,TRBD1,CASSLETGTETQYF,TGTGCCAGCAGCCTAGAGACAGGGACAGAGACCCAGTACTTC
TRBV16,13,TRBJ1-4,once,NA,CASSPTVVEKLFF,TGTGCCAGCAGCCCGACAGTTGTTGAAAAACTGTTTTTT
TRBV5-5,14,TRBJ2-5,NA,TRBD1,CASSPPDRMKTQYF,TGTGCCAGCAGCCCCCCGGACAGGATGAAGACCCAGTACTTC
TRBV6-6,14,TRBJ1-1,many,NA,CASSYSWGGTEAFF,TGTGCCAGCAGTTACTCCTGGGGCGGCACTGAAGCTTTCTTT
TRBV20-1,12,TRBJ2-5,many,TRBD1,CSAWTGEETQYF,TGCAGTGCTTGGACAGGGGAAGAGACCCAGTACTTC